Presented here are 32 T cell receptor beta chains from one specimen sequenced in a study of blood T cell repertoires in COVID-19. The data were produced by immunoSEQ multiplex PCR, yet TCRdb's version contains in-frame clones alone and is incomplete. The table lists some 31,000 clones, 90% of them singletons. Sequenced sample: peripheral blood. The source of these receptors is a man between 60 and 70 years old with active COVID-19.

V gene TRBV15 combines with J gene TRBJ1-4; TRBD1 is a possible D gene (6 bases). This CDR3 comprises 12 residues. CDR1 is LNHNV and CDR2 is YYDKDF in the germline V gene (reference sequence). V gave up 1 base and J gave up 12 bases, with 9 bases separating them. The CDR3, as DNA: TGTGCCACCAGCAGAGCCGGGGGGCAACTGTTTTTT. This translates into CATSRAGGQLFF.

CDR3 bases: TGTGCCAGCAGCCTTACCATCTACAGGACTGAAGCTTTCTTT. Encoded protein: CASSLTIYRTEAFF. The chain uses TRBV6-5 and TRBJ1-1; the D gene is possibly TRBD1 (5 bases). The CDR3 sequence is 14 residues long. Trimming took off 6 bases at V and 5 bases at J, with 16 bases between the two ends. Looked up from germline, CDR1 is MNHEY and CDR2 is SVGAGI.

This chain connects TRBV6-2 or TRBV6-3 to TRBJ2-7; tentatively, D is TRBD1 (6 bases). CDR1 is MNHEY, CDR2 SVGEGT, per germline. This CDR3 is built from 15 residues. Deletions cut 6 bases from V and 2 bases from J, with 17 bases between. CDR3 amino acids: CASSLNWGQAYEQYF. For the CDR3, the DNA is TGTGCCAGCAGCCTGAATTGGGGACAAGCCTACGAGCAGTACTTC.

The chain joins TRBV19 to TRBJ1-3; no clear D gene. V lost 6 bases and J 3 bases, leaving 9 bases between the germline ends. Germline CDR1 is LNHDA and CDR2 is SQIVND (reference sequence). The length of the CDR3 is 13 residues. CDR3 loop: CASSPASGNTIYF. For the CDR3, the DNA is TGTGCCAGTAGCCCCGCCAGTGGAAACACCATATATTTT.

This chain uses TRBV28 with TRBJ1-4; no clear D. V was trimmed by 3 bases and J by 1 base, leaving 6 bases between them. The CDR3 loop spans 14 amino acids. CDR1 MDHEN and CDR2 SYDVKM come from the germline V gene. The CDR3 loop reads CASSFEKTNEKLFF. DNA for the CDR3: TGTGCCAGCAGTTTTGAGAAAACTAATGAAAAACTGTTTTTT. Looking up the rest from reference TRBV28 and TRBJ1-4 gives the full variable domain: DVKVTQSSRYLVKRTGEKVFLECVQDMDHENMFWYRQDPGLGLRLIYFSYDVKMKEKGDIPEGYSVSREKKERFSLILESASTNQTSMYLCASSFEKTNEKLFFGSGTQLSVL.

V usage is TRBV6-6 and J usage is TRBJ1-2, with D possibly matching TRBD1 (5 bases). Germline V gives CDR1 MNHNY, CDR2 SVGAGI (reference sequence). The CDR3 spans 14 residues. V dropped 6 bases and J dropped 6 bases, with 17 bases sitting between them. The CDR3 reads CASRTTVARDGYTF. CDR3 in DNA: TGTGCCAGCAGAACGACAGTGGCTCGGGATGGCTACACCTTC.

The V and J genes are TRBV28 and TRBJ1-2; 7 nucleotides line up with TRBD1. CDR3 length: 12 residues. V lost 4 bases, J lost 6 bases, and 2 bases stayed unmatched. The V gene's germline CDR1 is MDHEN and CDR2 SYDVKM. The CDR3 is CASSSRGDGYTF. The DNA of the CDR3 is TGTGCCAGCAGTTCCAGGGGGGATGGCTACACCTTC.

This chain uses TRBV9 with TRBJ1-3; perhaps TRBD1 as D (5 bases). The V gene lost 0 bases and the J gene lost 0 bases, with 10 bases spanning the gap. Germline lookup yields CDR1 SGDLS and CDR2 YYNGEE. This CDR3 comprises 16 residues. As DNA, the CDR3 is TGTGCCAGCAGCGTAGAAGGGGAGGGCTCTGGAAACACCATATATTTT. Its protein product is CASSVEGEGSGNTIYF.

The chain couples TRBV2 to TRBJ1-1; a possible D gene is TRBD1 (6 bases). Trimming cost V 7 bases and J 4 bases, with 16 bases left between them. Germline V gene sequence: CDR1 SNHLY, CDR2 FYNNEI. The CDR3 has 14 amino acids. DNA for the CDR3: TGTGCCAGCACCGAAACAGGGTGGGGCACTGAAGCTTTCTTT. Protein product: CASTETGWGTEAFF.

Comment on this clone: A junction boundary mismatches the germline segment, possibly from a read error. V gene TRBV7-7 combines with J gene TRBJ2-2; D might be TRBD1 (6 bases). The CDR3 extends over 13 amino acids. Per germline, CDR1 SSHAT and CDR2 FNYEAQ (reference sequence). The CDR3 reads CASRRKGGGELFF. The CDR3 DNA reads TGTGCTAGCAGACGAAAAGGGGGCGGGGAGCTGTTTTTT.

The genes are TRBV18 and TRBJ2-7; maybe TRBD1 (5 bases). Germline V gene sequence: CDR1 KGHSH, CDR2 LQKENI. The CDR3 runs to 14 residues. Trimming cost V 1 base and J 5 bases, with 12 bases left between them. The CDR3 DNA follows: TGTGCCAGCTCACCACTTGGGGCTGAGAACGAGCAGTACTTC. Its translation: CASSPLGAENEQYF. Full variable domain (remainder filled in from reference TRBV18 and TRBJ2-7): NAGVMQNPRHLVRRRGQEARLRCSPMKGHSHVYWYRQLPEEGLKFMVYLQKENIIDESGMPKERFSAEFPKEGPSILRIQQVVRGDSAAYFCASSPLGAENEQYFGPGTRLTVT.

The chain couples TRBV4-2 to TRBJ2-7, with D perhaps TRBD2 (6 bases). CDR3 length: 14 amino acids. The germline CDR1 and CDR2 sequences are LGHNA and YNFKEQ. Trimming pared 1 base from V and 3 bases from J, leaving 10 bases between. CDR3 sequence (DNA): TGTGCCAGCAGCCAAGTTGGGGGAGGCTACGAGCAGTACTTC. The encoded protein is CASSQVGGGYEQYF.

The chain carries TRBV4-3 and TRBJ2-5; 7 nucleotides agree with TRBD2. CDR1 is LGHNA and CDR2 is YSLEER in the germline V gene. Germline trimming cut 9 bases from V and 5 bases from J; bases unmatched to any gene: 18. This CDR3 comprises 16 residues. The CDR3 DNA reads TGCGCCAGTGGCGGGGGTGGAAAATGGGGCCGCGAGACCCAGTACTTC. This encodes CASGGGGKWGRETQYF.

The chain couples TRBV6-5 to TRBJ1-1, with D perhaps matching TRBD1 (6 bases). From germline, CDR1 is MNHEY and CDR2 SVGAGI. Trimming cost V 6 bases and J 4 bases, with 12 bases left between them. The CDR3 loop spans 13 amino acids. The CDR3 DNA reads TGTGCCAGCAGCCCCAGGGGTGTCACTGAAGCTTTCTTT. Residues: CASSPRGVTEAFF.

V and J are TRBV15 and TRBJ2-7, with D unclear. V was pared by 0 bases and J by 2 bases, with 8 bases between. Germline values: CDR1 LNHNV, CDR2 YYDKDF (reference sequence). This CDR3 has 14 residues. CDR3 coding DNA: TGTGCCACCAGCAGAGAAGGCGGAACCTACGAGCAGTACTTC. Its translation: CATSREGGTYEQYF.

CDR3 sequence reads: CASSLRTSGGYEQYF. The CDR3 DNA is TGTGCCAGTAGTCTCCGGACTAGCGGGGGCTACGAGCAGTACTTC. The chain is built from TRBV19 and TRBJ2-7, with 13 bases matching TRBD2. Germline V gene data show CDR1 as LNHDA and CDR2 as SQIVND (reference sequence). This CDR3 is 15 amino acids long. V shed 5 bases, J shed 3 bases, and the junction held 4 bases outside the gene matches.

V usage is TRBV6-6 and J usage is TRBJ2-7, with a possible D match to TRBD1 (6 bases). Trimming cost V 8 bases and J 3 bases, with 14 bases left between them. The CDR3 loop spans 13 amino acids. The germline gives CDR1 MNHNY, CDR2 SVGAGI (reference sequence). The CDR3 sequence: CASASRDIYEQYF. The CDR3 DNA reads TGTGCCAGCGCCTCCCGGGACATCTACGAGCAGTACTTC.

The chain uses TRBV5-5 and TRBJ1-2; D remains unclear. V lost 2 bases, J lost 4 bases, and 12 bases lay in between. The CDR3 totals 14 residues. Germline V lookup: CDR1 SGHKS, CDR2 YYEKEE (reference sequence). As DNA, the CDR3 is TGTGCCAGCAGCTTAGCGGAGATAACCTATGGCTACACCTTC. The encoded protein is CASSLAEITYGYTF.

This clone was picked up one time. The rearrangement joins TRBV3-1 (or the pseudogene TRBV3-2) to TRBJ1-1; D ambiguous. The CDR3 runs to 15 residues. Germline V gives CDR1 LGHDT, CDR2 YNNKEL (reference sequence). V lost 1 base to trimming and J lost 4 bases, with 13 bases between them. The CDR3 region is CASSQGQVGRTEAFF. In nucleotides, the CDR3 is TGTGCCAGCAGCCAAGGGCAGGTAGGTCGCACTGAAGCTTTCTTT.

This chain uses TRBV29-1 with TRBJ2-7; TRBD1 matches 9 bases. The CDR3 covers 14 residues. Germline values: CDR1 SQVTM, CDR2 ANQGSEA. V was clipped by 5 bases and J by 1 base; unmatched bases: 6. DNA for the CDR3: TGCAGCGTTCTGGGGGACAGGGTGTCCTACGAGCAGTACTTC. Amino acid sequence: CSVLGDRVSYEQYF.

V gene TRBV9 combines with J gene TRBJ2-2; a weak D match, TRBD2 (5 bases). The CDR3 sequence is 13 residues long. Germline CDR1 is SGDLS and CDR2 is YYNGEE. The ends were cut back, 0 bases at V and 5 bases at J, with 5 bases in the middle. CDR3 sequence reads: CASSVAGTGELFF. In DNA form, the CDR3 reads TGTGCCAGCAGCGTAGCGGGGACCGGGGAGCTGTTTTTT.

V is TRBV7-8 and J is TRBJ2-1; 8 nucleotides line up with TRBD2. V lost 3 bases, J lost 7 bases, and 5 bases stayed unmatched. CDR3 size: 14 residues. Germline loops: CDR1 SGHVS, CDR2 FQNEAQ. DNA of the CDR3: TGTGCCAGCAGCTTCGGGCGGGGGGCGAATGAGCAGTTCTTC. Its protein product is CASSFGRGANEQFF.

This rearrangement joins TRBV6-4 to TRBJ1-5; D call uncertain. V gave up 5 bases and J gave up 5 bases, with 13 bases separating them. The germline gives CDR1 MRHNA, CDR2 SNTAGT. The CDR3 covers 14 residues. CDR3 sequence (DNA): TGTGCCAGCAGTCTCACAGAGTACGATCAGCCCCAGCATTTT. This translates into CASSLTEYDQPQHF.

The chain uses TRBV2 and TRBJ2-2, with a weak D call TRBD1 (6 bases). Germline CDR1 is SNHLY and CDR2 is FYNNEI. V shed 4 bases and J shed 6 bases, with 12 bases lying between them. The CDR3 is 14 residues long. CDR3 DNA sequence: TGTGCCAGCAGTGTACAGGGTACGGCCGGGGAGCTGTTTTTT. It codes for CASSVQGTAGELFF. Based on the CDR3 plus reference TRBV2 and TRBJ2-2, the full variable domain is EPEVTQTPSHQVTQMGQEVILRCVPISNHLYFYWYRQILGQKVEFLVSFYNNEISEKSEIFDDQFSVERPDGSNFTLKIRSTKLEDSAMYFCASSVQGTAGELFFGEGSRLTVL.

The J gene is TRBJ2-3, the V gene TRBV13; TRBD1 matches at 8 bases. The germline gives CDR1 PRHDT, CDR2 FYEKMQ (reference sequence). J gave up 4 bases and V 3 bases, and 3 bases lay outside the gene matches. The CDR3 sequence is 14 residues long. CDR3 bases: TGTGCCAGCAGCTTTAGGACAGGGTCAGATACGCAGTATTTT. Its protein is CASSFRTGSDTQYF. The full variable domain, rest sourced from reference TRBV13 and TRBJ2-3, is AAGVIQSPRHLIKEKRETATLKCYPIPRHDTVYWYQQGPGQDPQFLISFYEKMQSDKGSIPDRFSAQQFSDYHSELNMSSLELGDSALYFCASSFRTGSDTQYFGPGTRLTVL.

J is TRBJ1-2 and V is TRBV7-2; D gene uncertain. The germline V gene has CDR1 SGHTA and CDR2 FQGNSA. The ends were cut back, 2 bases at V and 8 bases at J, with 21 bases in the middle. This CDR3 is built from 16 residues. CDR3 protein: CASSLSGRREMGGYTF. CDR3 nucleotides: TGTGCCAGCAGCTTATCCGGAAGACGGGAGATGGGGGGCTACACCTTC. The full variable domain, rest sourced from reference TRBV7-2 and TRBJ1-2, is GAGVSQSPSNKVTEKGKDVELRCDPISGHTALYWYRQSLGQGLEFLIYFQGNSAPDKSGLPSDRFSAERTGGSVSTLTIQRTQQEDSAVYLCASSLSGRREMGGYTFGSGTRLTVV.

This chain joins TRBV28 and TRBJ2-7; the match to TRBD2 covers 11 bases. The germline V gene encodes CDR1 MDHEN and CDR2 SYDVKM. The CDR3 is 15 amino acids. With 3 bases clipped from V and 5 bases from J, the junction kept 6 bases outside the gene matches. The CDR3 sequence: CASSFPSGGPNEQYF. The CDR3 DNA reads TGTGCCAGCAGTTTCCCTAGCGGGGGGCCCAACGAGCAGTACTTC.

The rearrangement uses TRBV19 and TRBJ2-1; D is undetermined. V was trimmed by 8 bases and J by 6 bases, leaving 11 bases between them. The CDR3 is made up of 12 amino acids. The germline V gene has CDR1 LNHDA and CDR2 SQIVND (reference sequence). The CDR3 DNA is TGTGCCAGTGCCCAGGTTCCCAATGAGCAGTTCTTC. Its translation is CASAQVPNEQFF. Filled out from reference TRBV19 and TRBJ2-1, the complete variable domain reads DGGITQSPKYLFRKEGQNVTLSCEQNLNHDAMYWYRQDPGQGLRLIYYSQIVNDFQKGDIAEGYSVSREKKESFPLTVTSAQKNPTAFYLCASAQVPNEQFFGPGTRLTVL.

V usage is TRBV2 and J usage is TRBJ2-3, with 10 bases that match TRBD1. CDR3 length: 15 amino acids. The trim removed 5 bases at V and 3 bases at J, leaving 5 bases unmatched. The germline CDR1 and CDR2 sequences are SNHLY and FYNNEI. This CDR3 reads CASSPDRGRTDTQYF. CDR3 sequence (DNA): TGTGCCAGCAGTCCGGACAGGGGGAGGACAGATACGCAGTATTTT.

The chain recombines TRBV6-5 with TRBJ1-6, with no clear D. The V end lost 4 bases, the J end lost 9 bases, and 10 bases lay between the germline ends. The CDR3 loop spans 13 amino acids. Germline V gives CDR1 MNHEY, CDR2 SVGAGI. Written as DNA, the CDR3 is TGTGCCAGCAGTTCCCAGGCCCCTTCACCCCTCCACTTT. This encodes CASSSQAPSPLHF.

CDR3: CAWNDRVHEKLFF. CDR3 nucleotides: TGTGCCTGGAACGACAGGGTGCATGAAAAACTGTTTTTT. J is TRBJ1-4 and V is TRBV30; TRBD1 aligns across 7 bases. V gave up 4 bases and J gave up 6 bases; unmatched junction bases: 5. The CDR3 has 13 amino acids. Looked up from germline, CDR1 is GTSNPN and CDR2 is SVGIG (reference sequence).

This clone has only a few counts. The chain joins TRBV2 to TRBJ1-5; D is uncertain. The CDR3 totals 13 residues. Trimming left V 4 bases short and J 1 base short, with 5 bases between. Germline-derived CDR1 and CDR2 are SNHLY and FYNNEI. In nucleotides, the CDR3 is TGTGCCAGCAGTGGGGAGAGCAATCAGCCCCAGCATTTT. The encoded protein is CASSGESNQPQHF.